This TCR beta chain is from a study of identical twins. Study observations and caveats: The conclusions drew on cross-sectional statistical analysis instead of tracking the same donors. Compared with unrelated sharing, twin-shared out-of-frame alpha sequences had more low-probability sequences.

Points on this clonotype: Its antigen is not known.

Template switching added a universal primer binding site, and final cDNA carried unique molecular identifiers. TCRdb processed the 5' RACE reads anew with MiXCR; each CDR3 protein has one entry. The sample includes 350,000 or so distinct CDR3 sequences, approximately 9.1% of them seen just once. V trimming: 6 bases; J trimming: 3 bases; junction bases outside the gene matches: 4. The CDR3 spans 12 residues. Per germline, CDR1 DFQATT and CDR2 SNEGSKA (reference sequence). Specimen: naive T cells sorted from blood. This clonotype was sampled from a woman aged 50 to 60 in good health. The V and J genes are TRBV20-1 and TRBJ2-5; 7 positions agree with TRBD2. CDR3 coding DNA: TGCAGTGCAAGACTAGCAAAAGAGACCCAGTACTTC. This codes for CSARLAKETQYF.